Below, one TCR beta chain is given with its context. No antigen is known for it. These data are taken from a study of T cell responses to AZD1222 COVID-19 vaccine. Profiling relied on immunoSEQ multiplex PCR, and the TCRdb table lists in-frame clones only, not all of them. The sample carries over 65,000 clones, about 90% recorded once. Study observations and caveats: Females outnumbered males among donors, who were mostly white British; clonal diversity was possibly underestimated.

The CDR3 covers 14 residues. V gave up 2 bases and J gave up 6 bases, with 10 bases separating them. CDR1 and CDR2 from the germline V gene are SGHNT and YENEEA. This receptor was obtained from an adult in good health. The rearrangement joins TRBV11-3 to TRBJ2-2, with D uncertain. Source: peripheral blood, taken on day 0 of MenACWY control vaccination. The CDR3 sequence is CASSLFQAAGELFF. Here the CDR3 DNA reads TGTGCCAGCAGCTTATTTCAGGCCGCCGGGGAGCTGTTTTTT.